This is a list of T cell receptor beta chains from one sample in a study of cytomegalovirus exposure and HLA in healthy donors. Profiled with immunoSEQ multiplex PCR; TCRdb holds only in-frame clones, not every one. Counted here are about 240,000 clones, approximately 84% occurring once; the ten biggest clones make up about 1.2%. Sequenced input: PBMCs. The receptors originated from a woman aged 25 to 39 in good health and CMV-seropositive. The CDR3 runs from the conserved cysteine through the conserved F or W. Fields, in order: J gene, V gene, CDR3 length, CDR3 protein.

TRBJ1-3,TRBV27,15,CASSFSGTIGNTIYF
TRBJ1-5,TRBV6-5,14,CASSQRYSNQPQHF
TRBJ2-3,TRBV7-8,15,CATLNPGLAGDTQYF
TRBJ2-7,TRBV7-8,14,CASSSRQGVDEQYF
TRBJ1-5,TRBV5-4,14,CASSPGLGNQPQHF
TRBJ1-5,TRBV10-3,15,CAISEAASGNQPQHF
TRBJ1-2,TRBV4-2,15,CASSQDLAGNYGYTF
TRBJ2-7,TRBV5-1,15,CASSWTKSGSYEQYF
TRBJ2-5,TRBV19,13,CASSIDEEETQYF
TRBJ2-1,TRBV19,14,CASRSREWHNEQFF
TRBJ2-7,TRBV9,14,CASSVSSSSYEQYF
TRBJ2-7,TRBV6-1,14,CASSEAGHNYEQYF
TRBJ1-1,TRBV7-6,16,CASSSPRTGQNTEAFF
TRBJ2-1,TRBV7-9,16,CASSFRGREPYNEQFF
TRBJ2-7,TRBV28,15,CASSQAGTGIYEQYF
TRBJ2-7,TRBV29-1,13,CSAGLAGGLEQYF
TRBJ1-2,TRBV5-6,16,CASSREGGWATSSYTF
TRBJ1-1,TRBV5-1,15,CASSLEGRGGVEAFF
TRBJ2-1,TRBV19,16,CASSKWGGQAYNEQFF
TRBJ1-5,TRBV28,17,CASSSPSGTRGNQPQHF
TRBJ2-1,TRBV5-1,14,CASSLVAGDNEQFF
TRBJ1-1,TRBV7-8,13,CASSADRGPEAFF
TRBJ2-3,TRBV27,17,CASSPTSWGGSTDTQYF
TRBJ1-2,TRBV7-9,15,CASSSGQEGSAGYTF
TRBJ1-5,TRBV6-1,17,CASSEAPLGRVNQPQHF
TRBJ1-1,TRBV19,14,CASSIEDRNTEAFF
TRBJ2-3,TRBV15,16,CATSSVLADSTDTQYF
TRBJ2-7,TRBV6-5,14,CASTRIAGANEQYF
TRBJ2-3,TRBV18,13,CASSREGVDTQYF
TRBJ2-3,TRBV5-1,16,CASSLLSSVGTDTQYF
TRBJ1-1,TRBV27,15,CASSKSGGMNTEAFF
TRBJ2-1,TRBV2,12,CASSVGDNEQFF
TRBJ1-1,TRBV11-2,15,CASSTNLRGGTEAFF
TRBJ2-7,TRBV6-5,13,CASSYSGTYEQYF
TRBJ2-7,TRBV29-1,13,CSVRPGQGFEQYF
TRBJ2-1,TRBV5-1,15,CASSLLAGGQNEQFF
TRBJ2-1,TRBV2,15,CASREIAGAHNEQFF
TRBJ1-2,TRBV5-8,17,CASSLKSWDRINYGYTF
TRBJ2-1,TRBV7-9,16,CASSFQGGGIYNEQFF
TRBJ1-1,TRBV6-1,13,CASSLTGKTEAFF
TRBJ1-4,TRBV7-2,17,CASSLLLQGPTNEKLFF
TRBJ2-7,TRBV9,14,CASSVAGGPYEQYF
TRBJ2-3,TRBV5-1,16,CASSPNPQGLGDTQYF